The TCR beta chain under discussion was sequenced for a study of PD-1 blockade in classical Hodgkin lymphoma. Study-wide results and limits: Anyone who began nivolumab under 1 year after ASCT was excluded. Patients who responded completely had about the same baseline diversity as newly diagnosed patients. By C4D1, diversity of CD4+ TCRs had risen significantly, whereas that of CD8+ TCRs had not. Relative to healthy donors, newly diagnosed patients reportedly had lower baseline TCR diversity, which was reported as lower still in relapsed/refractory patients.

To note about this clone: Its matching antigen is unknown.

Produced via immunoSEQ multiplex PCR; TCRdb's table is partial and in-frame only. The sample carries 100,000 or so clones, about 93% recorded once. J gave up 4 bases and V 5 bases, and 7 bases lay outside the gene matches. The CDR3 has 15 amino acids. CDR1 LNHDA and CDR2 SQIVND come from the germline V gene (reference sequence). Time point specified: cycle 4 day 1 (C4D1), after more than five weeks of nivolumab. Brentuximab vedotin exposure varied among the patients, all of whom had relapsed after autologous stem cell transplantation. The J gene is TRBJ2-1, the V gene TRBV19, with 8 bases that match TRBD1. The sample consisted of peripheral blood mononuclear cells (PBMCs), taken before the fourth cycle of nivolumab. The TCR was taken from a human donor with classical Hodgkin lymphoma. The DNA for the CDR3 is TGTGCCAGTAGTCTAGGACAGGGAAAGTACAATGAGCAGTTCTTC. As protein: CASSLGQGKYNEQFF.